This T cell receptor beta chain was found in a study of blood T cell repertoires in COVID-19. Participant-reported clinical history was the basis for cohort assignment. Generated by immunoSEQ multiplex PCR, the TCRdb table keeps only in-frame clones and is missing some. Of roughly 130,000 clones in the sample, roughly 80% were seen once. The receptor was derived from a man aged 50 to 60 who had recovered from COVID-19. Sequencing used PBMCs or T cells enriched from blood (not recorded which).

The CDR3 spells CASSRGGSEETQYF. The DNA for the CDR3 is TGTGCCAGCAGCCGAGGGGGATCTGAGGAGACCCAGTACTTC. This chain links TRBV7-3 with TRBJ2-5; D may be TRBD1 (6 bases). Germline V gene data show CDR1 as SGHTA and CDR2 as FQGTGA. This CDR3 is built from 14 residues. The germline V and J ends were trimmed by 5 bases and 5 bases, with 15 bases remaining between them.